A single sample gave rise to the 12 T cell receptor beta chains below, sequenced in a study of blood T cell repertoires in COVID-19. Produced via immunoSEQ multiplex PCR; TCRdb's table is partial and in-frame only. The sample records around 200,000 clones, 88% being singletons. The source material was PBMCs or T cells enriched from blood (not recorded which). The receptor set was obtained from a woman under 40 who had recovered from COVID-19.

The gene calls are TRBV19 and TRBJ1-5; no definite D call. The CDR3 extends over 14 amino acids. CDR1 and CDR2 from the germline V gene are LNHDA and SQIVND (reference sequence). Between the trimmed V and J ends, which lost 7 bases and 3 bases, there was a span of 13 bases. CDR3 nucleotide sequence: TGTGCCAGTAAGAGGGCGGGCATCAATCAGCCCCAGCATTTT. Amino acid sequence: CASKRAGINQPQHF.

This chain uses TRBV11-2 with TRBJ2-7; possibly TRBD1 for D (5 bases). This CDR3 has 14 amino acids. Trimming took 3 bases from V and 1 from J, leaving 10 bases between them. The germline gives CDR1 SGHAT, CDR2 FQNNGV. CDR3 residues: CASSFLGVSYEQYF. CDR3 coding DNA: TGTGCCAGCAGCTTTCTAGGGGTTTCCTACGAGCAGTACTTC. Combining the CDR3 with reference TRBV11-2 and TRBJ2-7 gives the whole variable domain EAGVAQSPRYKIIEKRQSVAFWCNPISGHATLYWYQQILGQGPKLLIQFQNNGVVDDSQLPKDRFSAERLKGVDSTLKIQPAKLEDSAVYLCASSFLGVSYEQYFGPGTRLTVT.

This clone showed up just once. This sequence joins TRBV7-3 and TRBJ2-3; TRBD2 might be the D (5 bases). Germline lookup yields CDR1 SGHTA and CDR2 FQGTGA. This CDR3 is built from 16 residues. V lost 1 base, J lost 4 bases, and 15 bases lay in between. CDR3 bases: TGTGCCAGCAGCTTAAATGGAGGAGAAGCCCCAGATACGCAGTATTTT. It translates to CASSLNGGEAPDTQYF.

The V and J genes are TRBV10-1 and TRBJ1-4; D possibly corresponds to TRBD1 (6 bases). The CDR3 has 21 residues. With 3 bases removed from V and 6 bases from J, the gap between germline ends came to 32 bases. CDR1 and CDR2 (germline): WNHNN, SYGVQD (reference sequence). CDR3 DNA: TGCGCCAGCAGTGATTACATAGGAGAGCGTTTGGTCCGGGACACTCATGAAAAACTGTTTTTT. Translating it yields CASSDYIGERLVRDTHEKLFF.

The chain is built from TRBV7-2 and TRBJ2-1, with D unresolved. Germline CDR1 SGHTA, CDR2 FQGNSA. V was shortened by 5 bases and J by 9 bases, with 11 bases between the two germline ends. The CDR3 contains 12 residues. Written as DNA, the CDR3 is TGTGCCAGCAGCCCTACTACGGGTGAGCAGTTCTTC. It translates to CASSPTTGEQFF.

The V call is TRBV9, the J call TRBJ2-7; D gene unclear. V was trimmed by 1 base and J by 3 bases, leaving 5 bases between them. The CDR3 totals 12 residues. Germline CDR1 is SGDLS and CDR2 is YYNGEE. The CDR3 nucleotides are TGTGCCAGCAGCGTATCAGGCTACGAGCAGTACTTC. Protein product: CASSVSGYEQYF.

This clone has a single count. The chain combines TRBV9 with TRBJ1-2, with TRBD1 as a possible D gene (6 bases). V lost 0 bases and J 4 bases, leaving 16 bases between the germline ends. The V gene's germline CDR1 is SGDLS and CDR2 YYNGEE. The CDR3 has 16 residues. CDR3 protein: CASSVAPDSRAYGYTF. The CDR3 DNA reads TGTGCCAGCAGCGTAGCCCCGGACAGTCGGGCCTATGGCTACACCTTC.

The chain couples TRBV5-1 to TRBJ2-5; the D is unclear. This CDR3 has 14 amino acids. Germline CDR1 reads SGHRS; CDR2 reads YFSETQ. Trimming shortened V by 0 bases and J by 0 bases, and 6 bases separated the two germline ends. The CDR3 sequence is CASSLDTHQETQYF. The CDR3 DNA sequence: TGCGCCAGCAGCTTGGATACACACCAAGAGACCCAGTACTTC.

This chain joins TRBV13 and TRBJ2-4, with TRBD1 matching 9 bases. Germline V gene data show CDR1 as PRHDT and CDR2 as FYEKMQ (reference sequence). The CDR3 has 14 residues. The ends lost 5 bases at V and 6 bases at J; junction bases unmatched: 5. CDR3 bases: TGTGCCAGCAGCCCAAGACAGGGGGGAAACATTCAGTACTTC. This translates into CASSPRQGGNIQYF.

The chain has TRBV6-2 or TRBV6-3 and TRBJ1-5, with D unclear. This CDR3 has 16 amino acids. Trimming removed 2 bases at V and 2 bases at J, with 13 bases between. The germline V gene encodes CDR1 MNHEY and CDR2 SVGEGT. CDR3 in DNA: TGTGCCAGCAGTTACATCGTCAGGAACGGCAATCAGCCCCAGCATTTT. Translation: CASSYIVRNGNQPQHF.

The V and J genes are TRBV27 and TRBJ2-2; 10 positions match TRBD2. CDR3 length: 19 residues. CDR1 MNHEY and CDR2 SMNVEV come from the germline V gene (reference sequence). J lost 5 bases, V lost 1 base, and 13 bases had no gene match. The CDR3 DNA follows: TGTGCCAGCAGTTTATGGCCGCACCTAGCGGGGGACCAAACCGGGGAGCTGTTTTTT. This codes for CASSLWPHLAGDQTGELFF.

The chain is built from TRBV28 and TRBJ2-1; D is unresolved. The V and J ends lost 1 base and 3 bases respectively, with 13 bases between them. The CDR3 is made up of 16 amino acids. Germline V lookup: CDR1 MDHEN, CDR2 SYDVKM. CDR3 sequence: CASSLFEERVYNEQFF. The CDR3 bases are TGTGCCAGCAGTTTATTTGAGGAACGGGTCTACAATGAGCAGTTCTTC.